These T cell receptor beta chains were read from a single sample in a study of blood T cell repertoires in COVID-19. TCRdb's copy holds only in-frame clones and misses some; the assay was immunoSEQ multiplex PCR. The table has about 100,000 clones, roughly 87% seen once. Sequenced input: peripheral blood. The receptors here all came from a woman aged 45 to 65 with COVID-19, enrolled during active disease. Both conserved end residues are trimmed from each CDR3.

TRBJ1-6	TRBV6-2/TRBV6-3	ASSPTYVNHRNSPLH
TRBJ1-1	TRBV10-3	ATGTGLDTEAF
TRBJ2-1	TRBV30	AWSVGVSRF
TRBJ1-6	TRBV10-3	AISVSGGFSPLH
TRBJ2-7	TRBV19	ASSTGLAGYEQY
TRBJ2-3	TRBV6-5	ASSSRGSGSDTQY
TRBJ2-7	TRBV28	ASRQPGQPYEQY
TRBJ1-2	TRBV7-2	ASSLAGTGDYGYT
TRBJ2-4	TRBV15	ATSRDLEIMLGKNIQY
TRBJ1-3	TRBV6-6	ASSRSGQSSGNTIY
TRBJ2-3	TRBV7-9	ASSLGGLDTQY
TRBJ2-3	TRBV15	ATSRDLLAGRDTQY
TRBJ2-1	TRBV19	ASSFGGRDEQF
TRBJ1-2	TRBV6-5	ASSQGDIYGYT
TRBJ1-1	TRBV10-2	ASLENTEAF
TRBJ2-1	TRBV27	ASSPLTSGGTEQF
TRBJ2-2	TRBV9	ASSPGLVSAGELF
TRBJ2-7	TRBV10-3	AISELDRGPYEQY
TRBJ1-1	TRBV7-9	ASSLAGRGDTEAF
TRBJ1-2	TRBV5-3	ARKGRDRGPEANYGYT
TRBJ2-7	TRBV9	ASSAHRDRGSYEQY
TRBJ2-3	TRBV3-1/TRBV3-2	ASKRQGVTDTQY
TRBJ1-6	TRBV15	ATSRIAGDNSPLH
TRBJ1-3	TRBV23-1	ASSQSRQGAGNTIY
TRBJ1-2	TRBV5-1	ASSFEQGSGYT
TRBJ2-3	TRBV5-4	ASSGGLAGVVDTQY
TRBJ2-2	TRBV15	ATSSQGFMTGELF
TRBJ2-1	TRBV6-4	ASTLEAGAYNEQF
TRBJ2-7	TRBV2	ASNRGGVAYEQY
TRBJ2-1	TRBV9	ASSVTQGSEQF
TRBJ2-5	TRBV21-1	ASSKAGAGPQETQY
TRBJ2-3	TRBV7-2	ASSLREEDTQY
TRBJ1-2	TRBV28	ASSFDSYGYT
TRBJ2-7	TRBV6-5	ASSLGQGGYEQY
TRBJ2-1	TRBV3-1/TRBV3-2	ASSQSTSGTTFGQF
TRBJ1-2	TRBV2	ASSETAQGNYGYT
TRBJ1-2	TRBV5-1	ASSLEGSGYGYT